This TCR beta chain comes out of a study of patients and donors after allogeneic stem cell transplantation (dated by TCRdb to 2020 to 2022). Libraries were made using RT-PCR. TCRdb lists the instrument as NextSeq 550. TCRdb trimmed public reads at Q25 via fastp, called clones via MiXCR and kept in-frame beta chains. Under each unique CDR3 protein, matching rows form one entry showing the most common genes and DNA. The sample table contains roughly 960,000 distinct CDR3 sequences; only one count was recorded for more than 15% of them. Roughly 6% of the sample goes to the ten largest clones. The CDR3 holds 16 amino acids from the cysteine to the phenylalanine. The CDR3 DNA has 48 bases and is translated from base 1. From the germline V gene, CDR1 is LGHNA and CDR2 is YSLEER. Between the V and J ends, shortened by 0 bases and 3 bases respectively, the junction contains 11 bases. This clonotype came up a few times. Its binding antigen is unknown. No qualities accompany the bases; no much larger clone lies one base away.

The chain joins TRBV4-3 to TRBJ2-2; TRBD1 is possibly the D segment (5 matching bases). Sequenced material: blood, either unsorted or a sorted T cell fraction (not recorded which). The source is a human donor who was either an allogeneic HSCT recipient or a stem cell or donor lymphocyte infusion donor (not recorded which). It is not recorded whose cells these are; they may come from a transplant donor. DNA sequence: TGCGCCAGCAGCCAAGAAAGCAGGGAATACACCGGGGAGCTGTTTTTT. The resulting protein is CASSQESREYTGELFF.